This T cell receptor beta chain is from a study of T-cell reconstitution after alpha-beta-depleted transplantation in children. Study outcomes and limitations: One year after transplant, T-cell counts and diversity came mostly from newly produced T cells.

This clonotype is deemed medium-sized. Its antigen is still unknown. Preparation of the TCRbeta library involved a method that used unique molecular identifiers. TCRdb recomputed calls from the PCR reads with MiXCR, one row per CDR3 protein. The table records some 150,000 distinct CDR3 sequences, about 9% of them present only once. This CDR3 comprises 12 residues. Looked up from germline, CDR1 is SQVTM and CDR2 is ANQGSEA. V was shortened by 3 bases and J by 0 bases, with 5 bases between the two germline ends. The starting material was PBMCs, mostly from graft donor cells, obtained 180 days after TCRalphabeta/CD19-depleted stem cell transplant. This TCR came from a female patient between 2 and 10 years old who had a stem cell transplant for congenital amegakaryocytic thrombocytopenia, so the T cells may come from the graft donor. The J gene is TRBJ2-5, the V gene TRBV29-1; tentative D call: TRBD2 (5 bases). The CDR3 spells CSVDGNQETQYF. CDR3 coding DNA: TGCAGCGTTGACGGGAACCAAGAGACCCAGTACTTC.